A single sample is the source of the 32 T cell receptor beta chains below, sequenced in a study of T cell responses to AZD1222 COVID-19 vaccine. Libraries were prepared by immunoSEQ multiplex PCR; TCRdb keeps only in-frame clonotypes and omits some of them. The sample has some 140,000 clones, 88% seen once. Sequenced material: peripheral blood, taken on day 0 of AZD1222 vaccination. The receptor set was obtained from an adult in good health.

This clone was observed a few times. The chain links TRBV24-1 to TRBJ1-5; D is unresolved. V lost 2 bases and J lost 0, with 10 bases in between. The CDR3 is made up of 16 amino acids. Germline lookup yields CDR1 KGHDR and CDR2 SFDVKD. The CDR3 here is CATSDSATLSNQPQHF. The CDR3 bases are TGTGCCACCAGTGATTCCGCCACCCTTAGCAATCAGCCCCAGCATTTT.

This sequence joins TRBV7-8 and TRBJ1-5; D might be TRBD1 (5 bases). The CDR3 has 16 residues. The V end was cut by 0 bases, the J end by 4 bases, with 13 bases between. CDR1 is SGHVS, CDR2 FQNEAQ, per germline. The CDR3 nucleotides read TGTGCCAGCAGCTTAGCCTCGGCGGGGCTAAATCAGCCCCAGCATTTT. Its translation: CASSLASAGLNQPQHF.

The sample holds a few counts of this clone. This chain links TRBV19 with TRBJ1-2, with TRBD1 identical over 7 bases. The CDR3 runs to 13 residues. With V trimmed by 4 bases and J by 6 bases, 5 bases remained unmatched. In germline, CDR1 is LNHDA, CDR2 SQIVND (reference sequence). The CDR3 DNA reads TGTGCCAGTAGTAAGGGACAGAATGATGGCTACACCTTC. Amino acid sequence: CASSKGQNDGYTF.

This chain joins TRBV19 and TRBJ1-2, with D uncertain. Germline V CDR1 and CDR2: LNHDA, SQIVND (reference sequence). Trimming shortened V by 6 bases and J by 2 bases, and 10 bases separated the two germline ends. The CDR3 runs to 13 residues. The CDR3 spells CASRFGQNYGYTF. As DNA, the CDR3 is TGTGCCAGTAGATTTGGTCAGAACTATGGCTACACCTTC.

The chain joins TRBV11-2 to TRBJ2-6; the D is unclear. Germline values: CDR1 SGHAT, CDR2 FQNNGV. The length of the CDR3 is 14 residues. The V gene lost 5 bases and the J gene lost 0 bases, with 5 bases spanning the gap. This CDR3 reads CASSMISGANVLTF. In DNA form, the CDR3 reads TGTGCCAGCAGCATGATCTCTGGGGCCAACGTCCTGACTTTC. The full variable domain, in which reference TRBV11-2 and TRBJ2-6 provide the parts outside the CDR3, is EAGVAQSPRYKIIEKRQSVAFWCNPISGHATLYWYQQILGQGPKLLIQFQNNGVVDDSQLPKDRFSAERLKGVDSTLKIQPAKLEDSAVYLCASSMISGANVLTFGAGSRLTVL.

CDR3 DNA sequence: TGTGCCAGCAGTGAATTTCCGGGCACAGGCGAGCAGTACTTC. Protein sequence: CASSEFPGTGEQYF. The chain is built from TRBV25-1 and TRBJ2-7, with D possibly being TRBD1 (5 bases). This CDR3 region has 14 residues. Per germline, CDR1 MGHDK and CDR2 SYGVNS. V shed 1 base and J shed 6 bases, with 13 bases lying between them.

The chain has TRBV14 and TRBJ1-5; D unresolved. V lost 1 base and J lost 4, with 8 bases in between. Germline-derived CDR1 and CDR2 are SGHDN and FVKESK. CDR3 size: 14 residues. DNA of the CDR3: TGTGCCAGCAGCCAAGGGACGGGGAATCAGCCCCAGCATTTT. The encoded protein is CASSQGTGNQPQHF.

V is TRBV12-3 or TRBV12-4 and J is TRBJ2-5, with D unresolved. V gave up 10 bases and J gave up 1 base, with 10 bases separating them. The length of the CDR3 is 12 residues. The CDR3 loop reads CATGPVQETQYF. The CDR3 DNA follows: TGTGCCACCGGACCAGTCCAAGAGACCCAGTACTTC.

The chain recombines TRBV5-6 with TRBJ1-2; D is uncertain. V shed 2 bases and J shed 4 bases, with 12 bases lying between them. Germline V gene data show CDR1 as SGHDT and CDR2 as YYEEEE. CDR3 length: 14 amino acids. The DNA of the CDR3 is TGTGCCAGCAGCTTTTGGGAGGGTACCTATGGCTACACCTTC. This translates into CASSFWEGTYGYTF.

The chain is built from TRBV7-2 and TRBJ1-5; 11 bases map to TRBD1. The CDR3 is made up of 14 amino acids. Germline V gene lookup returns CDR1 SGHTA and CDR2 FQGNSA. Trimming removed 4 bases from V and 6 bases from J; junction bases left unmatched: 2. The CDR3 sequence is CASSSGTGGQPQHF. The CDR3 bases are TGTGCCAGCAGCTCCGGGACAGGGGGTCAGCCCCAGCATTTT.

This CDR3 is CASRRDSEMGTEAFF. The CDR3 nucleotides read TGCGCCAGCAGGAGGGACAGCGAGATGGGCACTGAAGCTTTCTTT. The chain carries TRBV4-1 and TRBJ1-1; the match to TRBD1 covers 7 bases. CDR3 size: 15 residues. The V gene's germline CDR1 is MGHRA and CDR2 YSYEKL. The V segment lost 6 bases and the J segment 4 bases; nucleotides outside the gene matches: 11.

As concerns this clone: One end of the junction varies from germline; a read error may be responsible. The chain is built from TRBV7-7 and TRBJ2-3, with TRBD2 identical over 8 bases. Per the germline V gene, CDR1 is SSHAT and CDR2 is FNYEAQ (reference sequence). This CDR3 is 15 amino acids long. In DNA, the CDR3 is TGTGCTAGCAGCTTAGGGACTAGTGAGGGGGATACGCAGTATTTT. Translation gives CASSLGTSEGDTQYF.

The CDR3 spells CASSPEDRAAGNTIYF. CDR3 bases: TGTGCCAGCAGCCCAGAGGACAGGGCGGCTGGAAACACCATATATTTT. V usage is TRBV7-3 and J usage is TRBJ1-3, with 8 bases identical to TRBD1. The germline gives CDR1 SGHTA, CDR2 FQGTGA. V was clipped by 5 bases and J by 2 bases; unmatched bases: 8. The CDR3 has 16 residues. Full variable domain (outside the CDR3, taken from reference TRBV7-3 and TRBJ1-3): GAGVSQTPSNKVTEKGKYVELRCDPISGHTALYWYRQSLGQGPEFLIYFQGTGAADDSGLPNDRFFAVRPEGSVSTLKIQRTERGDSAVYLCASSPEDRAAGNTIYFGEGSWLTVV.

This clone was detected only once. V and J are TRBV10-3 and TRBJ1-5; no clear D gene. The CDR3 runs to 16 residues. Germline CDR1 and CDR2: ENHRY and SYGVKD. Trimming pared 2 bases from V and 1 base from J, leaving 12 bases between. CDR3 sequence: CAISERSPGSNQPQHF. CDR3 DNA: TGTGCCATCAGTGAGCGTTCCCCTGGGAGCAATCAGCCCCAGCATTTT.

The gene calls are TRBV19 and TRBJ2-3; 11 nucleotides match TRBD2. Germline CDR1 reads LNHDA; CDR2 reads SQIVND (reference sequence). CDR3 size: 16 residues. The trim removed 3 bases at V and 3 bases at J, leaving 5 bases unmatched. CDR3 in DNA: TGTGCCAGTAGTATCCTGACTAGCGGGAAAACAGATACGCAGTATTTT. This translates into CASSILTSGKTDTQYF.

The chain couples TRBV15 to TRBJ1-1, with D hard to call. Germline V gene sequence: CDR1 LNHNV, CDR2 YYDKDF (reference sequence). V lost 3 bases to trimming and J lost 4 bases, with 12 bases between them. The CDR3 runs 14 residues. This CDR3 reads CATSSPSSLTEAFF. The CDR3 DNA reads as TGTGCCACCAGCAGTCCCTCTAGCCTCACTGAAGCTTTCTTT.

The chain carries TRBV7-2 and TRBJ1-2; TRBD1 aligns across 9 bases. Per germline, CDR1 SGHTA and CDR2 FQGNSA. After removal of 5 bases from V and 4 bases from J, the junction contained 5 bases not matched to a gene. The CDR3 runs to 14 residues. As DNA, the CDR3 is TGTGCCAGCAGCCTGGACAGGGGAGGCTATGGCTACACCTTC. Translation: CASSLDRGGYGYTF.

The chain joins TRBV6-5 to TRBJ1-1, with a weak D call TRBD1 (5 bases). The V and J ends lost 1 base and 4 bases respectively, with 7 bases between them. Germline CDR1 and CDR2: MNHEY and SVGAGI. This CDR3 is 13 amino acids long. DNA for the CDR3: TGTGCCAGCAGTTACTGGGGGGGCACTGAAGCTTTCTTT. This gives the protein CASSYWGGTEAFF.

The DNA of the CDR3 is TGTGCCAGCGGACTTGGGGTAGGCAACCAAGAGACCCAGTACTTC. As protein: CASGLGVGNQETQYF. The chain uses TRBV7-9 and TRBJ2-5, with a weak D call TRBD2 (5 bases). V lost 8 bases to trimming and J lost 0 bases, with 16 bases between them. From germline, CDR1 is SEHNR and CDR2 FQNEAQ (reference sequence). CDR3 length equals 15 residues.

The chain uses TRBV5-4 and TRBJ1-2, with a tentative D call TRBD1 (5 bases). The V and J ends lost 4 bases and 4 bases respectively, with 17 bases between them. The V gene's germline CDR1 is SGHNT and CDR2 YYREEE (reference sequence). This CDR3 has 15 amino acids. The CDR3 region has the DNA TGTGCCAGCAGCCGGGATGGGGACGCCCCCTATGGCTACACCTTC. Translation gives CASSRDGDAPYGYTF. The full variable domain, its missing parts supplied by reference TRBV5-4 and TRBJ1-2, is ETGVTQSPTHLIKTRGQQVTLRCSSQSGHNTVSWYQQALGQGPQFIFQYYREEENGRGNFPPRFSGLQFPNYSSELNVNALELDDSALYLCASSRDGDAPYGYTFGSGTRLTVV.

CDR3 amino acids: CSVVTREDYGYTF. The CDR3 nucleotides are TGCAGCGTAGTAACTAGGGAGGACTATGGCTACACCTTC. The rearrangement links TRBV29-1 to TRBJ1-2; D unclear. Germline lookup yields CDR1 SQVTM and CDR2 ANQGSEA. The ends were cut back, 6 bases at V and 3 bases at J, with 14 bases in the middle. This CDR3 has 13 residues.

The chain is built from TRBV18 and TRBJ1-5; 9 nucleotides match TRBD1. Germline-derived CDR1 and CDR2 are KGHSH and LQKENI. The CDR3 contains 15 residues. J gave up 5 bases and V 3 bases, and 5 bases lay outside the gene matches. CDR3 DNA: TGTGCCAGCTCACCTAGACAGGGGGGTGATCAGCCCCAGCATTTT. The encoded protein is CASSPRQGGDQPQHF.

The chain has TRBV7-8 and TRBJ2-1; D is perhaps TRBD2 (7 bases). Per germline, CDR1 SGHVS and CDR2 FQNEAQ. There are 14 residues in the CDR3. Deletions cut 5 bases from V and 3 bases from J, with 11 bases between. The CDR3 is CASSRGGVYNEQFF. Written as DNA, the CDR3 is TGTGCCAGCAGCCGAGGGGGGGTCTACAATGAGCAGTTCTTC.

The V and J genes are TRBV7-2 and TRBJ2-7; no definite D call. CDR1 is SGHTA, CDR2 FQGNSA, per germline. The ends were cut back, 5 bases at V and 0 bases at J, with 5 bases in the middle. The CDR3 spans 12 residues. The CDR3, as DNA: TGTGCCAGCAGCGCCAGCTCCTACGAGCAGTACTTC. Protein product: CASSASSYEQYF.

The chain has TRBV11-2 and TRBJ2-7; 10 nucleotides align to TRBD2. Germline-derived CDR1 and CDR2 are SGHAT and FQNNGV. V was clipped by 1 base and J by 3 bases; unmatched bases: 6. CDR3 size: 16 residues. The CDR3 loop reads CASSLGLASGGYEQYF. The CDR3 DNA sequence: TGTGCCAGCAGCTTAGGGTTGGCTAGCGGGGGCTACGAGCAGTACTTC.

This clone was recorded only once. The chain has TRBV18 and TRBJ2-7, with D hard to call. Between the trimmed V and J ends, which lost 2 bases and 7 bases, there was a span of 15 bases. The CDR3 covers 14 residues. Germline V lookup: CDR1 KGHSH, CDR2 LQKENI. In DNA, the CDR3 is TGTGCCAGCTCACCATCCGGGCCCTCGAGGGAGCAGTACTTC. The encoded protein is CASSPSGPSREQYF.

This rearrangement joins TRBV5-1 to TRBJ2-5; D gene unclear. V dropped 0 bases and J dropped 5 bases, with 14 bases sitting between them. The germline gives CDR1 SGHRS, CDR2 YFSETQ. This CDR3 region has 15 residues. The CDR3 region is CASSLAGRVWETQYF. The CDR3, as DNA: TGCGCCAGCAGCTTGGCCGGACGGGTTTGGGAGACCCAGTACTTC.

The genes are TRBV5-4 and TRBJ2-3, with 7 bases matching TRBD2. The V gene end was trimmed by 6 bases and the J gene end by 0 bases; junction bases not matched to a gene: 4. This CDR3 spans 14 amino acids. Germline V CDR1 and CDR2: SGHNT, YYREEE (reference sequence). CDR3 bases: TGTGCCAGCAAAGCGGGGACTAGCACAGATACGCAGTATTTT. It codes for CASKAGTSTDTQYF.

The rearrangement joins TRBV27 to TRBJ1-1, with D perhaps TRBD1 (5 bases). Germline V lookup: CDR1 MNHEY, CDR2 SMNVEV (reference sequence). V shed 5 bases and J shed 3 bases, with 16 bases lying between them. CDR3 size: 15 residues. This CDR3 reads CASSTDREQDTEAFF. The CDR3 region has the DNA TGTGCCAGCAGTACGGACCGGGAACAGGACACTGAAGCTTTCTTT.

The CDR3 region is CASSLALYEQYF. For the CDR3, the DNA is TGTGCCAGCAGCTTGGCACTCTACGAGCAGTACTTC. The chain is built from TRBV5-6 and TRBJ2-7; D not certain. CDR1 is SGHDT and CDR2 is YYEEEE in the germline V gene. CDR3 length equals 12 residues. The ends were cut back, 0 bases at V and 3 bases at J, with 4 bases in the middle.

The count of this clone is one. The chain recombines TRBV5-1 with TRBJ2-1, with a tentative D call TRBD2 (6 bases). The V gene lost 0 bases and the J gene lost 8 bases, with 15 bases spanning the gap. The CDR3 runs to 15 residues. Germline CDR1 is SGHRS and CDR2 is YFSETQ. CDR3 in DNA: TGCGCCAGCAGCTTGGGAGGTAGGGAGGCCGATGAGCAGTTCTTC. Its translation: CASSLGGREADEQFF.

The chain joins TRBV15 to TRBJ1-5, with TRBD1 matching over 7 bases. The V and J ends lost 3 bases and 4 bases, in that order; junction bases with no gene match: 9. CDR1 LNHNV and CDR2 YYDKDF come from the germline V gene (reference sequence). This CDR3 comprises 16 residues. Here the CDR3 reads CATSSPGQRGNQPQHF. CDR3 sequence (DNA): TGTGCCACCAGCAGTCCGGGACAGAGGGGGAATCAGCCCCAGCATTTT.